This TCR beta chain derives from a study of cytomegalovirus exposure and HLA in healthy donors. The wider study: As an earlier analysis found, 150 million to 200 million T cells yielded approximately 110 million unique TCR beta sequences.

A remark on this clone: As yet, its antigen is unknown.

Study-level findings and limits: An analysis done earlier found most TCR beta V segments productive about 87% or about 30% of the time.

13 Jbeta primers and 60 Vbeta primers were used for the PCR. In the authors' workflow: An analysis that came later counted around 80 million unique TCR beta chains, around 12 million shared. Sequenced by immunoSEQ multiplex PCR; TCRdb stores in-frame clones only, minus some. The DNA gave D and trimming, while V, J and clone size come from that table. The sample carries roughly 98,000 clones, 76% recorded once. Between the trimmed V and J ends, which lost 3 bases and 5 bases, there was a span of 8 bases. The CDR3 totals 13 residues. Germline CDR1 is SGHTS and CDR2 is YDEGEE. The receptor was derived from a man aged 35 to 55 in good health and CMV-seronegative. The chain recombines TRBV5-8 with TRBJ1-4; D is possibly TRBD1 (6 bases). Input material: PBMCs. CDR3 amino acids: CASSYRVNEKLFF. The CDR3 nucleotides are TGTGCCAGCAGCTACAGGGTAAATGAAAAACTGTTTTTT.